These 17 T cell receptor beta chains originate from one sample sequenced in a study of CD8 T cells in ankylosing spondylitis (TCRdb year 2017). Study-level results and caveats: Blood from ankylosing spondylitis patients appeared to be characterized by a TCR beta motif composed of under ten highly homologous amino acid variants.

Receptors were amplified or captured by 5' RACE. Reads for this sample came from an Illumina HiSeq 2500. Starting from the raw public reads, TCRdb applied fastp trimming at Q25, assembled clones with MiXCR and retained in-frame beta chains. Each CDR3 protein gets just one entry, which takes the most common genes and DNA from the rows behind it. Across this sample there are about 220,000 distinct CDR3 sequences, with approximately 7.4% seen only once. Of the sample, 11% to 15% falls within the top ten clones. No antigens are known for them. The sequenced material came from blood, either unsorted or a sorted T cell fraction (not recorded which). The receptors were gathered from a male donor with ankylosing spondylitis.

V usage is TRBV6-1 and J usage is TRBJ2-7; the D is unclear. V was cut by 6 bases and J by 3 bases, with 12 bases left in between. The CDR3 runs 13 residues. Germline assignment: CDR1 MNHNS and CDR2 SASEGT. DNA of the CDR3: TGTGCCAGCAGCTCGAAAGAGTACTACGAGCAGTACTTC. As protein: CASSSKEYYEQYF.

The chain employs TRBV18 and TRBJ2-4; 7 bases line up with TRBD1. With V trimmed by 2 bases and J by 9 bases, 4 bases remained unmatched. This CDR3 has 13 amino acids. The germline CDR1 and CDR2 sequences are KGHSH and LQKENI. CDR3 DNA sequence: TGTGCCAGCTCACCAAAGGGGGCGAGCATTCAGTACTTC. Translated, it gives CASSPKGASIQYF.

This clonotype was seen repeatedly, ten times or more. The rearrangement links TRBV11-2 to TRBJ2-3; TRBD2 matches at 7 bases. Germline loops: CDR1 SGHAT, CDR2 FQNNGV. The V and J ends lost 3 bases and 3 bases, in that order; junction bases with no gene match: 12. The CDR3 is 17 amino acids. DNA for the CDR3: TGTGCCAGCAGCTTCTCTACCGCGGGAGTATTGACAGATACGCAGTATTTT. Translated: CASSFSTAGVLTDTQYF.

The CDR3 spells CASSERGLAAFTDTQYF. The CDR3 DNA is TGTGCCAGCAGTGAACGCGGACTAGCGGCTTTCACAGATACGCAGTATTTT. The gene calls are TRBV2 and TRBJ2-3, with 10 bases matching TRBD2. This CDR3 has 17 amino acids. CDR1 is SNHLY, CDR2 FYNNEI, per germline. V was pared by 2 bases and J by 2 bases, with 7 bases of the junction left unmatched.

The table lists this clonotype with many counts. This chain connects TRBV9 to TRBJ2-5; D is unresolved. Germline CDR1 reads SGDLS; CDR2 reads YYNGEE. V shed 0 bases and J shed 7 bases, with 10 bases lying between them. The CDR3 loop spans 13 amino acids. CDR3 residues: CASSVGDSWTQYF. In DNA form, the CDR3 reads TGTGCCAGCAGCGTAGGTGATAGCTGGACCCAGTACTTC.

This clonotype has ten or more counts. The J gene is TRBJ2-7, the V gene TRBV5-1; D unclear. V gave up 0 bases and J gave up 2 bases, with 6 bases separating them. The length of the CDR3 is 13 residues. From germline, CDR1 is SGHRS and CDR2 YFSETQ. The CDR3 here is CASSLDPAYEQYF. The CDR3 DNA follows: TGCGCCAGCAGCTTGGACCCCGCCTACGAGCAGTACTTC.

The V and J genes are TRBV19 and TRBJ2-3; the D is unclear. This CDR3 spans 14 amino acids. Germline lookup yields CDR1 LNHDA and CDR2 SQIVND (reference sequence). V gave up 3 bases and J gave up 1 base, with 8 bases separating them. This CDR3 reads CASSIRLRTDTQYF. In DNA form, the CDR3 reads TGTGCCAGTAGTATCCGGCTACGCACAGATACGCAGTATTTT.

This clonotype was detected many times. J is TRBJ2-5 and V is TRBV5-1, with TRBD2 matching over 8 bases. The J segment lost 5 bases and the V segment lost 7 bases, leaving 13 bases of the junction unmatched. Germline lookup yields CDR1 SGHRS and CDR2 YFSETQ. There are 15 residues in the CDR3. As DNA, the CDR3 is TGCGCCAGCCGATCCCTCAGCGGGAGTGGGGAGACCCAGTACTTC. Its protein product is CASRSLSGSGETQYF.

Many counts were recorded for this clonotype. The chain couples TRBV27 to TRBJ1-2, with 10 bases identical to TRBD1. Germline CDR1 and CDR2: MNHEY and SMNVEV (reference sequence). This CDR3 region has 14 residues. V shed 5 bases and J 8 bases; nucleotides not matched to a gene: 8. The DNA of the CDR3 is TGTGCCAGCAGTGCCCGGGACAGGGGTTGGGGCTACACCTTC. Its translation is CASSARDRGWGYTF.

This clonotype was counted ten times or more. The V call is TRBV4-2, the J call TRBJ2-1; 7 positions agree with TRBD2. Germline values: CDR1 LGHNA, CDR2 YNFKEQ. The CDR3 sequence is 15 residues long. V lost 0 bases and J lost 8; bases outside the gene matches: 7. CDR3 residues: CASSQDEAGVDEQFF. CDR3 DNA: TGTGCCAGCAGCCAAGATGAGGCGGGAGTGGATGAGCAGTTCTTC.

This clonotype came up many times. The chain uses TRBV7-6 and TRBJ2-3; 7 bases map to TRBD2. Germline CDR1 reads SGHVS; CDR2 reads FNYEAQ. With V trimmed by 5 bases and J by 5 bases, 10 bases remained unmatched. The CDR3 length is 15 residues. This CDR3 is CASSPDRGGIDTQYF. CDR3 in DNA: TGTGCCAGCAGCCCCGACCGGGGAGGGATAGATACGCAGTATTTT.

The chain links TRBV4-3 to TRBJ2-1, with 13 bases aligning to TRBD2. Germline CDR1 and CDR2: LGHNA and YSLEER. The junction had 7 bases not matched to a gene; V was cut back by 5 bases and J by 0 bases. The CDR3 extends over 18 amino acids. The CDR3 sequence: CASSAKTSGRASYNEQFF. The CDR3 DNA reads as TGCGCCAGCAGCGCAAAAACTAGCGGGAGGGCCTCCTACAATGAGCAGTTCTTC.

The sample holds many counts of this clonotype. This sequence joins TRBV20-1 and TRBJ1-2; 7 positions agree with TRBD1. CDR3 size: 14 residues. Losses at the gene ends were 6 bases for V and 3 bases for J; bases not matched to a gene: 10. CDR1 and CDR2 (germline): DFQATT, SNEGSKA (reference sequence). The CDR3 coding sequence is TGCAGTGCCCCGGAAGGGGGCGCCTACTATGGCTACACCTTC. Translated, it gives CSAPEGGAYYGYTF.

This clonotype was counted many times. The V call is TRBV6-2 or TRBV6-3, the J call TRBJ2-5; D might be TRBD1 or TRBD2, each matching 6 bases. The V gene's germline CDR1 is MNHEY and CDR2 SVGEGT. CDR3 size: 17 residues. V was cut by 7 bases and J by 2 bases, with 23 bases left in between. The CDR3 sequence is CASKETGGRGFQETQYF. CDR3 bases: TGTGCCAGCAAAGAGACAGGAGGACGGGGGTTTCAAGAGACCCAGTACTTC.

This clonotype was seen at least ten times. V gene TRBV18 combines with J gene TRBJ1-4, with TRBD1 identical over 9 bases. The CDR3 has 17 residues. V was pared by 3 bases and J by 0 bases, with 5 bases of the junction left unmatched. Per germline, CDR1 KGHSH and CDR2 LQKENI. CDR3: CASSPRDRAATNEKLFF. The DNA of the CDR3 is TGTGCCAGCTCACCCCGGGACAGGGCTGCAACTAATGAAAAACTGTTTTTT.

This clonotype was detected many times. The chain joins TRBV6-5 to TRBJ2-5; tentative D call: TRBD2 (6 bases). Germline CDR1 reads MNHEY; CDR2 reads SVGAGI. Trimming cost V 0 bases and J 5 bases, with 13 bases left between them. The CDR3 spans 15 residues. This CDR3 is CASSYSADYRETQYF. The CDR3 DNA is TGTGCCAGCAGTTACTCGGCGGACTACCGCGAGACCCAGTACTTC.

This clonotype was counted ten times or more. The chain combines TRBV20-1 with TRBJ2-5; D gene ambiguous. CDR1 and CDR2 (germline): DFQATT, SNEGSKA (reference sequence). There are 14 residues in the CDR3. Deletions cut 4 bases from V and 1 base from J, with 13 bases between. The CDR3: CSAIVRYSQETQYF. CDR3 DNA: TGCAGTGCTATCGTGCGGTACTCCCAAGAGACCCAGTACTTC.